This TCR beta chain was identified in a study of early T cells in non-severe SARS-CoV-2 infection (dated by TCRdb to the early 2020s). Regarding the complete study: Bulk RNA from unsorted whole blood was used for TCR sequencing, so alpha and beta chains could not be paired.

Set within a cohort of healthcare workers in London, UK, this nested case-control study involved weekly PCR testing of nasopharyngeal swabs along with blood sampling. Healthcare workers were enrolled in the week of the UK lockdown, from 23 to 31 March 2020, and were followed every week for up to roughly 15 weeks. The investigation overall reported the following: VDJdb matching was skewed toward anti-spike CD8 responses, so virus-specific expansions were likely underestimated and private and CD4 specificities were missed.

The method was 5' RACE. The sequencer was a NextSeq 500. Unique molecular identifiers were attached to individual cDNA molecules in the TCR library protocol so that sequencing error and PCR bias could be corrected. Both TCR alpha and beta chains were sequenced, and tight co-correlation was observed between alpha and beta sequence abundances in each sample. The authors' pipeline ran thus. Decombinator V4 was used to annotate TCR sequences for V gene, J gene and CDR3. TCRs were defined as expanded if a significant change between any two time points was detected under a Poisson model with p below 0.0001. TCR abundances were normalised to the total number of TCRs sequenced in each sample and reported as counts per million. MAIT TCRs were defined by TRAV1-2 paired with TRAJ12, TRAJ20 or TRAJ33, and iNKT TCRs by TRAV10 paired with TRAJ18. A search of VDJdb, accessed on 1 November 2021, was run for TCRs annotated to CMV, EBV and SARS-CoV-2, with TCRs annotated for multiple antigens excluded. The public reads were run again by TCRdb, first through fastp at Q25 and then through MiXCR, and only productive beta chains were kept. Every distinct CDR3 protein forms one entry, paired with its most common genes and DNA. TCRdb, not the original authors, processed these V and J calls. Present in this sample are around 92,000 distinct CDR3 sequences, approximately 11% of which were seen just once. Roughly 5% of the sample is in the top ten clones.

Spanning cysteine to phenylalanine, the CDR3 consists of 19 amino acids. Only the CDR3 region is kept as DNA, spanning 57 bases read in frame from base 1. V is trimmed back by 2 bases and J by 4 bases, and the junction contains 14 bases that no gene match accounts for. For CDR1 and CDR2, the germline V gene lists MDHEN and SYDVKM. This clonotype showed up just a few times. Its antigen has not been determined. No much larger clonotype is one base removed from it; base qualities were not supplied. The sample consisted of whole blood. The TCR originated in an adult who was a healthcare worker with PCR-confirmed SARS-CoV-2 infection or an uninfected control (not recorded which). The chain uses TRBV28 and TRBJ1-2; TRBD1 agrees with 12 junctional bases. For the CDR3, the sequence is CASSLSDVGQGAGGYGYTF. The nucleotide sequence reads TGTGCCAGCAGTTTAAGCGACGTGGGACAGGGGGCTGGGGGCTATGGCTACACCTTC.